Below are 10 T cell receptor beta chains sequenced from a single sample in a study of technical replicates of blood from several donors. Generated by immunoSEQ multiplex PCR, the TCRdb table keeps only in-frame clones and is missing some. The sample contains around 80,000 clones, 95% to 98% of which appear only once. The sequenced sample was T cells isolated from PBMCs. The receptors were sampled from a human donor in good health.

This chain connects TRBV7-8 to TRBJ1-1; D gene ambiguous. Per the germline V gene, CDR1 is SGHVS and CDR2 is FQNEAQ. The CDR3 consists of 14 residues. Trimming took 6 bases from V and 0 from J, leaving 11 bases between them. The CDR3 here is CASSYEGVNTEAFF. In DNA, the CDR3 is TGTGCCAGCAGTTATGAGGGTGTGAACACTGAAGCTTTCTTT.

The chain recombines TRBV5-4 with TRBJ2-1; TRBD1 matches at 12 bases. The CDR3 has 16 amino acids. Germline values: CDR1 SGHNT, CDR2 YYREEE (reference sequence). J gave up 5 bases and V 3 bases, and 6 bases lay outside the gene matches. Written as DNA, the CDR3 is TGTGCCAGCAGCTCAGTGGGACAGGGGGCCCACAATGAGCAGTTCTTC. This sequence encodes CASSSVGQGAHNEQFF. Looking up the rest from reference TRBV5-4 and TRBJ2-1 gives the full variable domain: ETGVTQSPTHLIKTRGQQVTLRCSSQSGHNTVSWYQQALGQGPQFIFQYYREEENGRGNFPPRFSGLQFPNYSSELNVNALELDDSALYLCASSSVGQGAHNEQFFGPGTRLTVL.

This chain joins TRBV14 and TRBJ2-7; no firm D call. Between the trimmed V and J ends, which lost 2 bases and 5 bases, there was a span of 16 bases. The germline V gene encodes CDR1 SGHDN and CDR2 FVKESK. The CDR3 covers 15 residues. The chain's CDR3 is CASSQNHGELHEQYF. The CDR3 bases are TGTGCCAGCAGCCAAAACCACGGAGAACTCCACGAGCAGTACTTC.

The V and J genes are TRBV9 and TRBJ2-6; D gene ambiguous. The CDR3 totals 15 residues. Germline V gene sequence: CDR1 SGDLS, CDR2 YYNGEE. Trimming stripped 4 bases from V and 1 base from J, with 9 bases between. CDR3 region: CASSQRLSGANVLTF. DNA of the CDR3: TGTGCCAGCAGCCAGAGGTTGTCTGGGGCCAACGTCCTGACTTTC. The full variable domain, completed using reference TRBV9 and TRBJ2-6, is DSGVTQTPKHLITATGQRVTLRCSPRSGDLSVYWYQQSLDQGLQFLIQYYNGEERAKGNILERFSAQQFPDLHSELNLSSLELGDSALYFCASSQRLSGANVLTFGAGSRLTVL.

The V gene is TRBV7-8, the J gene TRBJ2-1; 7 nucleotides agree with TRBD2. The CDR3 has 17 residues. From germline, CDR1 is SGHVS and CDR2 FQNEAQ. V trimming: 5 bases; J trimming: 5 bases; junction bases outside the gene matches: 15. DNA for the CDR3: TGTGCCAGCAGCCTAGGAAACTCGGGACTACTTAACAATGAGCAGTTCTTC. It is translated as CASSLGNSGLLNNEQFF.

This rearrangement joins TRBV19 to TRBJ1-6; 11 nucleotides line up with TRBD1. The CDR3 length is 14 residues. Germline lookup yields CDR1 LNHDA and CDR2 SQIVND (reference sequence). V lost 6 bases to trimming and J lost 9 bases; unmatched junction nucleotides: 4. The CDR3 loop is CASSTGQGVSPLHF. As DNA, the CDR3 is TGTGCCAGTAGCACGGGACAGGGGGTTTCACCCCTCCACTTT. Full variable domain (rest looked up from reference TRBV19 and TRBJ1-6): DGGITQSPKYLFRKEGQNVTLSCEQNLNHDAMYWYRQDPGQGLRLIYYSQIVNDFQKGDIAEGYSVSREKKESFPLTVTSAQKNPTAFYLCASSTGQGVSPLHFGNGTRLTVT.

CDR3 in DNA: TGTGCCTGGAGTGTAAGGCTCGCAGGGGGGCACTATGGCTACACCTTC. Translated: CAWSVRLAGGHYGYTF. The genes are TRBV30 and TRBJ1-2; TRBD1 matches 7 bases. In germline, CDR1 is GTSNPN, CDR2 SVGIG (reference sequence). CDR3 length: 16 residues. The V gene end was trimmed by 0 bases and the J gene end by 3 bases; junction bases not matched to a gene: 10.

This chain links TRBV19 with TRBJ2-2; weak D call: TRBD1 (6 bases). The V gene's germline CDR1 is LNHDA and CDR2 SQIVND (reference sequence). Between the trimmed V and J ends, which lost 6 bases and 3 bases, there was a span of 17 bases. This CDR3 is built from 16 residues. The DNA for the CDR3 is TGTGCCAGTAGGGAACCCCGGGACACTTACACCGGGGAGCTGTTTTTT. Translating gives CASREPRDTYTGELFF.

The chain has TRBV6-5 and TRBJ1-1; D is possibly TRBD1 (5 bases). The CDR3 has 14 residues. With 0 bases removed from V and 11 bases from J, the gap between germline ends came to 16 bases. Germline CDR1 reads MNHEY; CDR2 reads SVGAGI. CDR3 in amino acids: CASSYSRGKEDAFF. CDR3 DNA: TGTGCCAGCAGTTACTCCCGGGGGAAAGAGGATGCTTTCTTT.

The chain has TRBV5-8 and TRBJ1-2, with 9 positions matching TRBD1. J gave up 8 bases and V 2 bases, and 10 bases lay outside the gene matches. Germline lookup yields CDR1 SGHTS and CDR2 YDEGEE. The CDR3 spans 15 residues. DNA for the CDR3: TGTGCCAGCAGCTTCCGGGACAGGGAGTCCCGGGGCTACACCTTC. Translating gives CASSFRDRESRGYTF. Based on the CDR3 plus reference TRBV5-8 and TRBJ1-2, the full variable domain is EAGVTQSPTHLIKTRGQQATLRCSPISGHTSVYWYQQALGLGLQFLLWYDEGEERNRGNFPPRFSGRQFPNYSSELNVNALELEDSALYLCASSFRDRESRGYTFGSGTRLTVV.